This T cell receptor beta chain was identified in a study of blood T cell repertoires in COVID-19. About the study: Samples representing acute and convalescent COVID-19 were sourced from the United States, Italy and Spain. T cells, B-cell-depleted T cells, or PBMCs provided the cDNA or gDNA that served as material.

Authors' methods: For nucleated cells, counts were estimated from reference gene primer amplification. Repertoires were generated with immunoSEQ multiplex PCR, while TCRdb's copy carries only in-frame clones and drops some. D and trimming come from the DNA, and the V and J calls and clone size come from that table. The data show approximately 200,000 clones, around 88% seen once. The sequenced sample consisted of peripheral blood. The clonotype originates from a young man with active or convalescent COVID-19.

The CDR3 DNA follows: TGTGCCAGTACCGAGGGGAGGGGCCTGAACACTGAAGCTTTCTTT. Its protein is CASTEGRGLNTEAFF. The chain is built from TRBV19 and TRBJ1-1, with D possibly TRBD1 on 5 matching bases. Trimming removed 7 bases at V and 0 bases at J, with 15 bases between. The CDR3 length is 15 residues. Germline CDR1 is LNHDA and CDR2 is SQIVND (reference sequence).